This is a list of T cell receptor beta chains from one sample in a study of T cells in Graves' hyperthyroidism and ophthalmopathy. One entry per CDR3 protein results from TCRdb running MiXCR on the multiplex PCR reads. The table includes over 250,000 distinct CDR3 sequences, roughly an eighth detected once. The sample was blood. The source of these receptors is a woman aged 40 to 55 with Graves' ophthalmopathy. Both conserved end residues are part of each CDR3. A D gene is named only where the DNA matches it firmly. Rows may omit the clone size; those that give it use once, few, many or a size class.

d_gene: NA
v_gene: TRBV3-1
abundance: many
j_gene: TRBJ1-2
len: 15
CDR3nt: TGTGCCAGCAGCCAAGATATGAGGACGGGCGAGGGCTACACCTTC
CDR3aa: CASSQDMRTGEGYTF

d_gene: NA
v_gene: TRBV30
abundance: few
j_gene: TRBJ1-2
len: 15
CDR3nt: TGTGCCTGGAGATCACGGGACACCACTAACTATGGCTACACCTTC
CDR3aa: CAWRSRDTTNYGYTF

d_gene: TRBD2
v_gene: TRBV4-2
abundance: NA
j_gene: TRBJ2-3
len: 15
CDR3nt: TGTGCCAGCAGCCAAGTAGCGGGGGAGGTTGGTACGCAGTATTTT
CDR3aa: CASSQVAGEVGTQYF

d_gene: NA
v_gene: TRBV3-1
abundance: few
j_gene: TRBJ1-6
len: 13
CDR3nt: TGTGCCAGCAGCTCTGGGGATTTCTCACCCCTCCACTTT
CDR3aa: CASSSGDFSPLHF

d_gene: NA
v_gene: TRBV10-2
abundance: many
j_gene: TRBJ1-1
len: 13
CDR3nt: TGCGCCAGCAGTACTCAGCCGAACACTGAAGCTTTCTTT
CDR3aa: CASSTQPNTEAFF

d_gene: NA
v_gene: TRBV19
abundance: few
j_gene: TRBJ2-7
len: 16
CDR3nt: TGTGCCAGTAGCCCTATTTACGGGAAGGAAAACTACGAGCAGTACTTC
CDR3aa: CASSPIYGKENYEQYF

d_gene: TRBD2
v_gene: TRBV10-1
abundance: many
j_gene: TRBJ2-1
len: 18
CDR3nt: TGCGCCAGCAGTGAGTGGGGAGGGTCAGCGCCGAACGGGGCTGAGCAGTTCTTC
CDR3aa: CASSEWGGSAPNGAEQFF

d_gene: NA
v_gene: TRBV7-8
abundance: many
j_gene: TRBJ2-1
len: 18
CDR3nt: TGTGCCAGCAGCAAAAAGCCGAGGACACGGGGGCCTTACAATGAGCAGTTCTTC
CDR3aa: CASSKKPRTRGPYNEQFF

d_gene: TRBD1
v_gene: TRBV11-3
abundance: few
j_gene: TRBJ1-2
len: 12
CDR3nt: TGTGCCAGCAGCCAGGGACAGCTTGGCTACACCTTC
CDR3aa: CASSQGQLGYTF

d_gene: TRBD2
v_gene: TRBV27
abundance: NA
j_gene: TRBJ2-3
len: 14
CDR3nt: TGTGCCAGCAGTCCCCGTCGGGGGGCAGATACGCAGTATTTT
CDR3aa: CASSPRRGADTQYF

d_gene: NA
v_gene: TRBV4-1
abundance: NA
j_gene: TRBJ2-1
len: 14
CDR3nt: TGCGCCAGCAGCCAGGCGGGGGCGTTGGGTGAGCAGTTCTTC
CDR3aa: CASSQAGALGEQFF

d_gene: TRBD2
v_gene: TRBV19
abundance: many
j_gene: TRBJ2-1
len: 17
CDR3nt: TGTGCCAGTAGTCTGAACTTAGCGGGGGGGCCACACAATGAGCAGTTCTTC
CDR3aa: CASSLNLAGGPHNEQFF

d_gene: NA
v_gene: TRBV20-1
abundance: many
j_gene: TRBJ2-7
len: 11
CDR3nt: TGCAGTGCTCGACCGATCTACGAGCAGTACTTC
CDR3aa: CSARPIYEQYF

d_gene: NA
v_gene: TRBV27
abundance: NA
j_gene: TRBJ1-2
len: 16
CDR3nt: TGTGCCAGCAGTTTATCGCGGCCCGGAGACGGCTATGGCTACACCTTC
CDR3aa: CASSLSRPGDGYGYTF

d_gene: TRBD2
v_gene: TRBV6-1
abundance: NA
j_gene: TRBJ2-3
len: 16
CDR3nt: TGTGCCAGCAGTCCGAGGACTAGCCTACCCACAGATACGCAGTATTTT
CDR3aa: CASSPRTSLPTDTQYF

d_gene: NA
v_gene: TRBV25-1
abundance: few
j_gene: TRBJ2-1
len: 17
CDR3nt: TGTGCCAGCAGTGAGTACGGGACGCCTGTCGGGATAAGGGGGCAGTTCTTC
CDR3aa: CASSEYGTPVGIRGQFF

d_gene: NA
v_gene: TRBV7-2
abundance: many
j_gene: TRBJ2-3
len: 15
CDR3nt: TGTGCCAGCAGCTTAAGCCGATCCGGCACAGATACGCAGTATTTT
CDR3aa: CASSLSRSGTDTQYF

d_gene: NA
v_gene: TRBV7-9
abundance: NA
j_gene: TRBJ2-7
len: 15
CDR3nt: TGTGCCAGCAGCTACTTAGCCAATCCTGCCTACGAGCAGTACTTC
CDR3aa: CASSYLANPAYEQYF

d_gene: TRBD2
v_gene: TRBV2
abundance: NA
j_gene: TRBJ2-3
len: 16
CDR3nt: TGTGCCAGCAGGGATAGCGGGAGGGCCGGGTCGGATACGCAGTATTTT
CDR3aa: CASRDSGRAGSDTQYF

d_gene: NA
v_gene: TRBV2
abundance: many
j_gene: TRBJ2-5
len: 12
CDR3nt: TGTGCCAGCAGTGAAGTAAGCGAGACCCAGTACTTC
CDR3aa: CASSEVSETQYF

d_gene: NA
v_gene: TRBV10-3
abundance: NA
j_gene: TRBJ2-1
len: 14
CDR3nt: TGTGCCATCAGTTCCGGGGCTTGGGGCAATGAGCAGTTCTTC
CDR3aa: CAISSGAWGNEQFF

d_gene: NA
v_gene: TRBV3-1
abundance: many
j_gene: TRBJ1-1
len: 15
CDR3nt: TGTGCCAGCAGCCAAGTTCAGGGAAGGGAGACTGAAGCTTTCTTT
CDR3aa: CASSQVQGRETEAFF

d_gene: NA
v_gene: TRBV3-1
abundance: NA
j_gene: TRBJ1-2
len: 13
CDR3nt: TGTGCCAGCAGCCAACGTGGCACCGGCGGCTACACCTTC
CDR3aa: CASSQRGTGGYTF

d_gene: TRBD1
v_gene: TRBV2
abundance: many
j_gene: TRBJ2-5
len: 15
CDR3nt: TGTGCCAGCAGCTGGGGACAGGGGGCGATAGGGTCCCAGTACTTC
CDR3aa: CASSWGQGAIGSQYF

d_gene: NA
v_gene: TRBV6-4
abundance: NA
j_gene: TRBJ1-2
len: 15
CDR3nt: TGTGCTAGCAGAGGTCTGCGACGGGGTCTGGATGGCTACACCTTC
CDR3aa: CASRGLRRGLDGYTF

d_gene: TRBD1
v_gene: TRBV29-1
abundance: many
j_gene: TRBJ1-1
len: 13
CDR3nt: TGCAGCGTCAGGACAGGGGTTGGCACTGAAGCTTTCTTT
CDR3aa: CSVRTGVGTEAFF

d_gene: NA
v_gene: TRBV28
abundance: NA
j_gene: TRBJ2-3
len: 15
CDR3nt: TGTGCCAGCAGCACGGGGGACGGGGCCACAGATACGCAGTATTTT
CDR3aa: CASSTGDGATDTQYF

d_gene: NA
v_gene: TRBV24-1
abundance: many
j_gene: TRBJ2-7
len: 14
CDR3nt: TGTGCCACCAGTGACCCGGTCAGGACCTACGAGCAGTACTTC
CDR3aa: CATSDPVRTYEQYF

d_gene: NA
v_gene: TRBV6-1
abundance: many
j_gene: TRBJ1-1
len: 15
CDR3nt: TGTGCTACCAGCAATCGAGGGCGGACTCACCGTGAAGCTTTCTTT
CDR3aa: CATSNRGRTHREAFF

d_gene: NA
v_gene: TRBV2
abundance: many
j_gene: TRBJ1-5
len: 14
CDR3nt: TGTGCCAGCAGTGTAGGGGAATTTGATCAGCCCCAGCATTTT
CDR3aa: CASSVGEFDQPQHF

d_gene: TRBD1
v_gene: TRBV12-3/TRBV12-4
abundance: many
j_gene: TRBJ1-2
len: 15
CDR3nt: TGTGCCAGCAGTTTGGCGGACAGGCGGGGGGATGGCTACACCTTC
CDR3aa: CASSLADRRGDGYTF

d_gene: TRBD2
v_gene: TRBV28
abundance: NA
j_gene: TRBJ2-5
len: 15
CDR3nt: TGTGCCAGCAGTCCCAGGACTAGCGGGAAAGAGACCCAGTGCTTC
CDR3aa: CASSPRTSGKETQCF

d_gene: NA
v_gene: TRBV20-1
abundance: NA
j_gene: TRBJ2-1
len: 16
CDR3nt: TGCAGTGCTGGGACAAATGGGCCCGTATCCTACAATGAGCAGTTCTTC
CDR3aa: CSAGTNGPVSYNEQFF

d_gene: NA
v_gene: TRBV2
abundance: many
j_gene: TRBJ2-1
len: 15
CDR3nt: TGTGCCAGCAGTAGGACCGACCCCCGTTACAATGAGCAGTTCTTC
CDR3aa: CASSRTDPRYNEQFF

d_gene: NA
v_gene: TRBV30
abundance: NA
j_gene: TRBJ2-3
len: 15
CDR3nt: TGTGCCTGGAGTGTACTAGTGGGGGATGCGGATACGCAGTATTTT
CDR3aa: CAWSVLVGDADTQYF

d_gene: TRBD1
v_gene: TRBV6-1
abundance: many
j_gene: TRBJ2-7
len: 13
CDR3nt: TGTGCCAGCAGGAAGACAGGGGTCCACGAGCAGTACTTC
CDR3aa: CASRKTGVHEQYF

d_gene: NA
v_gene: TRBV30
abundance: many
j_gene: TRBJ1-5
len: 13
CDR3nt: TGTGCCTGGAGTCGGGACCTCAATCAGCCCCAGCATTTT
CDR3aa: CAWSRDLNQPQHF

d_gene: NA
v_gene: TRBV7-9
abundance: many
j_gene: TRBJ1-1
len: 18
CDR3nt: NA
CDR3aa: CASSLEFVPLWENTEAFF

d_gene: NA
v_gene: TRBV29-1
abundance: many
j_gene: TRBJ2-1
len: 12
CDR3nt: TGCAGCGTTGAAAGCGGAGGGCATGAGCAGTTCTTC
CDR3aa: CSVESGGHEQFF

d_gene: TRBD1
v_gene: TRBV20-1
abundance: many
j_gene: TRBJ1-1
len: 14
CDR3nt: TGCAGTGCTACCGGACAGGGAATGAACACTGAAGCTTTCTTT
CDR3aa: CSATGQGMNTEAFF

d_gene: NA
v_gene: TRBV3-1
abundance: NA
j_gene: TRBJ2-5
len: 12
CDR3nt: TGTGCCAGCAGCCACCAGGTAGAGACCCAGTACTTC
CDR3aa: CASSHQVETQYF

d_gene: TRBD1
v_gene: TRBV10-3
abundance: few
j_gene: TRBJ1-2
len: 14
CDR3nt: TGTGCCATCAGTGAGACCGGGACAGCTTATGGCTACACCTTC
CDR3aa: CAISETGTAYGYTF

d_gene: TRBD2
v_gene: TRBV5-1
abundance: NA
j_gene: TRBJ2-1
len: 15
CDR3nt: TGCGCCAGCAGCTTGGGGCAGGGTAAGCGGGAGGGGCAGTTCTTC
CDR3aa: CASSLGQGKREGQFF

d_gene: NA
v_gene: TRBV24-1
abundance: few
j_gene: TRBJ2-2
len: 18
CDR3nt: TGTGCCACCAGTGATCTTCCCCGGGGGTTGGCGAACACCGGGGAGCTGTTTTTT
CDR3aa: CATSDLPRGLANTGELFF

d_gene: NA
v_gene: TRBV6-1
abundance: many
j_gene: TRBJ2-7
len: 16
CDR3nt: TGTGCCAGCAGTGGGGTAGGTGGGTCCAAGGAAGGGGAGCAGTACTTC
CDR3aa: CASSGVGGSKEGEQYF

d_gene: NA
v_gene: TRBV2
abundance: NA
j_gene: TRBJ2-2
len: 13
CDR3nt: TGTGCCAGCAGTAGTTACCTCACCGGGGAGCTGTTTTTT
CDR3aa: CASSSYLTGELFF

d_gene: NA
v_gene: TRBV25-1
abundance: few
j_gene: TRBJ1-4
len: 14
CDR3nt: TGTGCCAGCAGTGATAGGGGGGGAAATGAAAAACTGTTTTTT
CDR3aa: CASSDRGGNEKLFF

d_gene: NA
v_gene: TRBV12-3/TRBV12-4
abundance: many
j_gene: TRBJ2-6
len: 15
CDR3nt: TGTGCCAGCACTGCTACCGGGGCTGGGGCCAACGTCCTGACTTTC
CDR3aa: CASTATGAGANVLTF

d_gene: TRBD2
v_gene: TRBV29-1
abundance: many
j_gene: TRBJ2-7
len: 15
CDR3nt: TGCAGCGTAGGCGGGACTAGCGGTCCCTCCTACGAGCAGTACTTC
CDR3aa: CSVGGTSGPSYEQYF

d_gene: TRBD2
v_gene: TRBV7-9
abundance: NA
j_gene: TRBJ2-7
len: 16
CDR3nt: TGTGCCAGCAGCCCCAGACTAGCGGGGGGCCACTACGAGCAGTACTTC
CDR3aa: CASSPRLAGGHYEQYF

d_gene: NA
v_gene: TRBV6-1
abundance: many
j_gene: TRBJ2-2
len: 16
CDR3nt: TGTGCCAGCAGCCCCCCCATAGATGCGAACACCGGGGAGCTGTTTTTT
CDR3aa: CASSPPIDANTGELFF

d_gene: NA
v_gene: TRBV27
abundance: NA
j_gene: TRBJ2-3
len: 13
CDR3nt: TGTGCCAGCAGTTACTGGAACGAAGATACGCAGTATTTT
CDR3aa: CASSYWNEDTQYF